This T cell receptor beta chain was obtained from a study of breast tumors, draining lymph nodes, adjacent tissues. Study-wide findings and caveats: That most tumor T cells come from lymph nodes remained unproven. Data fit most tumor T cells coming from lymph node, expanding in tumor. Luminal-like breast cancer showed significantly greater tumor-nontumor repertoire similarity than basal-like breast cancer did. Tumor repertoires ranked between lymph nodes and nontumor tissue in diversity, with V and J gene preferences.

In regard to this clonotype: Its antigen remains unknown.

V lost 6 bases and J lost 2, with 17 bases in between. The CDR3 is 15 amino acids. CDR1 and CDR2 (germline): SGHNT, YENEEA. The lymph nodes were axillary draining lymph nodes from breast cancer patients. TCRdb re-called the multiplex PCR reads with MiXCR, one entry per CDR3 protein. The sample includes about 230,000 distinct CDR3 sequences, about 34% of them seen just once. What was sequenced was axillary lymph node tissue. This clonotype was sampled from a female donor with breast cancer. Some clones in this sample may be carry-over from other donors' samples. The J gene is TRBJ2-7, the V gene TRBV11-3; D call uncertain. CDR3 coding DNA: TGTGCCAGCAGTCTTACGACCCAGGCACCCTACGAGCAGTACTTC. Translating gives CASSLTTQAPYEQYF.